These 9 T cell receptor beta chains share one sample of origin, sequenced in a study of regulatory T cells in long-lasting Graves disease. According to the study, TCR beta libraries were built with iRepertoire HTBI primers and CDR3-region Arm-PCR. TCRdb used MiXCR to reprocess the multiplex PCR reads, holding one entry per CDR3 protein. This sample has over 450,000 distinct CDR3 sequences; 12% occur once, and the top ten carry roughly 9.3%. Indicated time point: newly diagnosed GD, antithyroid drugs for less than 3 months. There was RNA extracted from PBMCs, and the TCR library was made from it. A further study also used this sample, focusing on T cells in Graves' hyperthyroidism and ophthalmopathy.

Sequences were derived from peripheral blood mononuclear cells (PBMCs), sampled at new diagnosis, from a patient treated with antithyroid drugs. Every receptor here comes from a woman aged 25-40 years with Graves disease.

This clonotype was seen ten or more times. CDR3 region: CASSTQSEQYF. CDR3 sequence (DNA): TGTGCCAGCAGCACTCAAAGCGAGCAGTACTTC. The rearrangement uses TRBV2 and TRBJ2-7; no firm D call. The CDR3 runs 11 residues. Between the trimmed V and J ends, which lost 6 bases and 6 bases, there was a span of 9 bases. Germline values: CDR1 SNHLY, CDR2 FYNNEI.

There are many counts of this clonotype. The chain has TRBV9 and TRBJ2-1, with D perhaps TRBD1 (5 bases). Deletions cut 0 bases from V and 7 bases from J, with 11 bases between. Per germline, CDR1 SGDLS and CDR2 YYNGEE. The CDR3 spans 14 residues. CDR3 DNA sequence: TGTGCCAGCAGCGTAGAAGGGGTGCCAAATGAGCAGTTCTTC. It codes for CASSVEGVPNEQFF.

This clonotype was recorded at least ten times. V is TRBV6-2 or TRBV6-3 and J is TRBJ1-5, with 8 bases fitting TRBD1. This CDR3 has 15 residues. Trimming removed 5 bases from V and 6 bases from J; junction bases left unmatched: 9. Germline CDR1 MNHEY, CDR2 SVGEGT. CDR3 sequence (DNA): TGTGCCAGCAGTCAGACGACAGGGGTCGGTCAGCCCCAGCATTTT. Translated, it gives CASSQTTGVGQPQHF.

The rearrangement links TRBV16 to TRBJ2-7; no firm D call. V was clipped by 6 bases and J by 5 bases, with 11 bases between them. The CDR3 sequence is 12 residues long. Germline V gene sequence: CDR1 KGHSY, CDR2 FQNENV. The CDR3 sequence is CASSFGRNEQYF. The CDR3 DNA follows: TGTGCCAGCAGTTTCGGACGTAACGAGCAGTACTTC.

This clonotype occurred a few times. A read error may be the cause here, since a much bigger clone is one base away. The V and J genes are TRBV30 and TRBJ2-1, with D perhaps given as TRBD1 or TRBD2 (5 bases each). V dropped 0 bases and J dropped 6 bases, with 24 bases sitting between them. This CDR3 spans 18 amino acids. The V gene's germline CDR1 is GTSNPN and CDR2 SVGIG (reference sequence). CDR3 nucleotide sequence: TGTGCCTGGAGTGTACGGGGCAGGCTCGGTTTTGCCGGCAATGAGCAGTTCTTC. Translating gives CAWSVRGRLGFAGNEQFF.

This chain joins TRBV30 and TRBJ2-3, with 10 bases aligning to TRBD2. V shed 0 bases, J shed 5 bases, and the junction held 11 bases outside the gene matches. The germline V gene encodes CDR1 GTSNPN and CDR2 SVGIG (reference sequence). The CDR3 is made up of 17 amino acids. The CDR3 nucleotides are TGTGCCTGGAGTGTATTAGAGGCGAGCGGGAGGGGAGATACGCAGTATTTT. Amino acid sequence: CAWSVLEASGRGDTQYF.

The sample holds one count of this clonotype. V is TRBV4-3 and J is TRBJ2-1; possible D gene TRBD2, 6 bases. The CDR3 covers 17 residues. CDR1 is LGHNA, CDR2 YSLEER, per germline. Between the trimmed V and J ends, which lost 0 bases and 2 bases, there was a span of 14 bases. CDR3 amino acids: CASSQESAGPAYNEQFF. The CDR3 DNA is TGCGCCAGCAGCCAAGAATCGGCGGGACCGGCCTACAATGAGCAGTTCTTC.

This clonotype showed up many times. V gene TRBV3-1 combines with J gene TRBJ1-5, with 7 bases fitting TRBD1. J lost 7 bases, V lost 1 base, and 7 bases had no gene match. The length of the CDR3 is 15 residues. Germline V gives CDR1 LGHDT, CDR2 YNNKEL (reference sequence). Here the CDR3 reads CASSQGTRGAQPQHF. CDR3 DNA sequence: TGTGCCAGCAGCCAAGGGACCAGGGGGGCCCAGCCCCAGCATTTT.

The sample holds many counts of this clonotype. The chain joins TRBV11-2 to TRBJ2-3; 8 bases agree with TRBD2. The CDR3 totals 17 residues. Germline lookup yields CDR1 SGHAT and CDR2 FQNNGV. J was trimmed by 0 bases and V by 1 base; bases with no gene match: 6. The CDR3 DNA follows: TGTGCCAGCAGCTTAGTTAGCGCGGGGGGAAGCACAGATACGCAGTATTTT. Translating gives CASSLVSAGGSTDTQYF.